This record concerns one TCR beta chain sequence. Antigen unknown. Investigators profiled TCR beta VDJ and CDR3 from genomic DNA template. TCRdb recomputed calls from the reads with MiXCR, one row per CDR3 protein. The profile shows roughly 220,000 distinct CDR3 sequences, about 60% of them singletons. This entry is derived from a study of CD8+CD57+ T cells in acquired aplastic anemia. Study in general: Around 3.5 ug was the average amount of DNA from sorted CD4+ and CD8+ cells.

V was pared by 2 bases and J by 3 bases, with 1 base of the junction left unmatched. This CDR3 is 15 amino acids long. Germline V gene data show CDR1 as SGHRS and CDR2 as YFSETQ. Study-wide points: About 27 CD8+ CDR3 sequences were shared between patients and controls.

The patients chosen for sequencing had shown expansion of CD8+CD57+ cells (detected by flow cytometry). The diagnosis in all patients was severe acquired aplastic anemia. The sequenced sample was sorted CD4+, CD8+, or CD8+CD57+ T cells (not recorded which) from PBMCs. This clonotype was sampled from a human donor with aplastic anemia. The V gene is TRBV5-1, the J gene TRBJ2-7, with 14 positions matching TRBD2. The CDR3 nucleotides read TGCGCCAGCAGCTTAGGACTAGCGGGGGGCTACGAGCAGTACTTC. Amino acid sequence: CASSLGLAGGYEQYF.